This TCR beta chain derives from a study of shared T cell receptors in the human thymus. Looked up from germline, CDR1 is SGHNT and CDR2 is YENEEA. The V gene end was trimmed by 5 bases and the J gene end by 2 bases; junction bases not matched to a gene: 19. The CDR3 runs 20 residues. Repertoires were generated with immunoSEQ multiplex PCR, while TCRdb's copy carries only in-frame clones and drops some. The sample has 500,000 to 850,000 clones; around 87% are singletons. These data were also reused for a study on human thymus T cells. That work states: The source of the thymus tissue was resections taken during corrective heart surgery.

The chain employs TRBV11-3 and TRBJ1-5, with TRBD1 matching over 9 bases. The TCR sequence derives from a boy younger than two with a congenital heart defect. What was sequenced was thymocytes. CDR3 in DNA: TGTGCCAGCAGCGAAATTGCGCCCCCGGGACAGGGATTAGGCAATCAGCCCCAGCATTTT. Protein: CASSEIAPPGQGLGNQPQHF.